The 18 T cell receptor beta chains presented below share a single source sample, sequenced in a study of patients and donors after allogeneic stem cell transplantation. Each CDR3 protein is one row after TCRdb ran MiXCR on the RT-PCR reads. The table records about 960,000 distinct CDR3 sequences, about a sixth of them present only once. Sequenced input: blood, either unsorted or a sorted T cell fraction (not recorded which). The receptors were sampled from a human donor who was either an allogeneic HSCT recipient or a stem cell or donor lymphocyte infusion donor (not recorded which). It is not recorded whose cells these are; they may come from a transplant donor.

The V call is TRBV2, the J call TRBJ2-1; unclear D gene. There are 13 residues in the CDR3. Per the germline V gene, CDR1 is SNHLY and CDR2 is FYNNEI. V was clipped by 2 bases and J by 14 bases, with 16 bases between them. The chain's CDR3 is CASSEIGKERKFF. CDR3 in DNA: TGTGCCAGCAGTGAAATAGGCAAGGAGAGGAAGTTCTTC.

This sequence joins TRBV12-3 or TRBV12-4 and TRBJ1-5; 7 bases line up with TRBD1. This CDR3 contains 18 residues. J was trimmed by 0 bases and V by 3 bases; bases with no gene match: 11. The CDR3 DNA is TGTGCCAGCAGTTTGACGACAGGGTCCCCATATAGCAATCAGCCCCAGCATTTT. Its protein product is CASSLTTGSPYSNQPQHF.

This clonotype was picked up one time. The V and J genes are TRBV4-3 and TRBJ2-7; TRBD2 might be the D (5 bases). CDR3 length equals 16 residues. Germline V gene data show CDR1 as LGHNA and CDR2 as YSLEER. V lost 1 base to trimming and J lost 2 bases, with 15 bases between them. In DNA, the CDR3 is TGCGCCAGCAGCCAAGGCCCGGGGTCGGCTACCTACGAGCAGTACTTC. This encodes CASSQGPGSATYEQYF.

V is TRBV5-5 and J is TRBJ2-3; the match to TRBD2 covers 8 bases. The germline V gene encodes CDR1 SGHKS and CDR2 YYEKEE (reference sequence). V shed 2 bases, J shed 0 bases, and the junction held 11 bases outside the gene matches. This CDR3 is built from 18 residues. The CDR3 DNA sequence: TGTGCCAGCAGCTTATTCAGCGGGAGCGGTACTAGCACAGATACGCAGTATTTT. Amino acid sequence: CASSLFSGSGTSTDTQYF.

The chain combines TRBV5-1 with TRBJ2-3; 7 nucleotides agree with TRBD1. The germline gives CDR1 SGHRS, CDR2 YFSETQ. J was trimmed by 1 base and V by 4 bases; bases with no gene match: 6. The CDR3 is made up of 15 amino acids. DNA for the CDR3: TGCGCCAGCAGCGTGACAGGGTTTGGCACAGATACGCAGTATTTT. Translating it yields CASSVTGFGTDTQYF.

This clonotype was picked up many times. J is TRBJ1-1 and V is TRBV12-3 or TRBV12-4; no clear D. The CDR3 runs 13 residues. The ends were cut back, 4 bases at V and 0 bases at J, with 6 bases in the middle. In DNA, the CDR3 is TGTGCCAGCAGTTCCCTCCTGAACACTGAAGCTTTCTTT. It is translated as CASSSLLNTEAFF.

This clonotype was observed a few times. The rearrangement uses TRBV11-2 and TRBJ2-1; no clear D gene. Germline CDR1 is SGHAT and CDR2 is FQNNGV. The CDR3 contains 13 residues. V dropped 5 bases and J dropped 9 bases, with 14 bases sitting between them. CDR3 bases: TGTGCCAGCAGCGGACGACTGCTTCCTGAGCAGTTCTTC. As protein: CASSGRLLPEQFF. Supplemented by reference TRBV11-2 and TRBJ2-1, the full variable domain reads EAGVAQSPRYKIIEKRQSVAFWCNPISGHATLYWYQQILGQGPKLLIQFQNNGVVDDSQLPKDRFSAERLKGVDSTLKIQPAKLEDSAVYLCASSGRLLPEQFFGPGTRLTVL.

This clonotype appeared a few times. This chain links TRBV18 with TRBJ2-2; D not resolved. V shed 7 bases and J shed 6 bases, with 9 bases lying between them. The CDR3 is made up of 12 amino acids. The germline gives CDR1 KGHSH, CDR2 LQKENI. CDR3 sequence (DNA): TGTGCCAGCTTGACATCTCCCGGGGAGCTGTTTTTT. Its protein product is CASLTSPGELFF.

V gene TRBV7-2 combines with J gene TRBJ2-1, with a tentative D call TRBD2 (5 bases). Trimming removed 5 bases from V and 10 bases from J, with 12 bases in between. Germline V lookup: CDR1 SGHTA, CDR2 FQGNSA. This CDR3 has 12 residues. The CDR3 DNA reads TGTGCCAGCAGCCCACTAGGGCAGGAGCAGTTCTTC. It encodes CASSPLGQEQFF.

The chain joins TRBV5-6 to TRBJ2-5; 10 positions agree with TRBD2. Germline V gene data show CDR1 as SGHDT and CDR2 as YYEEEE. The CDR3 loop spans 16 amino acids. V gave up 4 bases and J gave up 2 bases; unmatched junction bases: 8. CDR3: CASSPRTSGLQETQYF. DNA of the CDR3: TGTGCCAGCAGCCCCAGGACTAGCGGCCTGCAAGAGACCCAGTACTTC. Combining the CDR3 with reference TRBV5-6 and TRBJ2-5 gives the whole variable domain DAGVTQSPTHLIKTRGQQVTLRCSPKSGHDTVSWYQQALGQGPQFIFQYYEEEERQRGNFPDRFSGHQFPNYSSELNVNALLLGDSALYLCASSPRTSGLQETQYFGPGTRLLVL.

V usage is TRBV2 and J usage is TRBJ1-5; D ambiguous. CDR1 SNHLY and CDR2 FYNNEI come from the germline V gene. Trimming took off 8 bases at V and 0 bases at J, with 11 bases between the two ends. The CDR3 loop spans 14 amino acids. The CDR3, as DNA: TGTGCCAGCGCCCAGCTCTATAGCAATCAGCCCCAGCATTTT. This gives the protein CASAQLYSNQPQHF.

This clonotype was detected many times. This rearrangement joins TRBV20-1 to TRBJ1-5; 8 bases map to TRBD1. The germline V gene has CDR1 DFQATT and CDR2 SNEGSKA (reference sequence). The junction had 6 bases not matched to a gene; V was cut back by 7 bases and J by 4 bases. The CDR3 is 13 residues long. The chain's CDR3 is CSVQGAGNQPQHF. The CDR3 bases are TGCAGTGTCCAGGGGGCAGGTAATCAGCCCCAGCATTTT.

CDR3 region: CSAMYSRGNTGELFF. The CDR3 DNA reads as TGCAGTGCTATGTACAGTAGGGGGAACACCGGGGAGCTGTTTTTT. The chain joins TRBV20-1 to TRBJ2-2; D is possibly TRBD1 (5 bases). Germline-derived CDR1 and CDR2 are DFQATT and SNEGSKA (reference sequence). This CDR3 has 15 amino acids. With 4 bases removed from V and 1 base from J, the gap between germline ends came to 13 bases.

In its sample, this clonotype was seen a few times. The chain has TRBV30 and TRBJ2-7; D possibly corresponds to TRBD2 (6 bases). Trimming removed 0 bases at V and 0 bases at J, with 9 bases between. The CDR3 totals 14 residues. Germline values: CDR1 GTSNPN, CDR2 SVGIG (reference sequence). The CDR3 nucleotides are TGTGCCTGGAGTGTAAAGGGAGGCTCCTACGAGCAGTACTTC. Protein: CAWSVKGGSYEQYF.

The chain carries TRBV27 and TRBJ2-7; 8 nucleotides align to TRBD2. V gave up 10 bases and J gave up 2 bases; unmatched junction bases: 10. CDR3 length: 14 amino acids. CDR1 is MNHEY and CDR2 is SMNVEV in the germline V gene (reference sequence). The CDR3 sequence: CATSLRGGTYEQYF. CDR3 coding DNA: TGTGCCACTTCCCTCCGCGGGGGGACCTACGAGCAGTACTTC.

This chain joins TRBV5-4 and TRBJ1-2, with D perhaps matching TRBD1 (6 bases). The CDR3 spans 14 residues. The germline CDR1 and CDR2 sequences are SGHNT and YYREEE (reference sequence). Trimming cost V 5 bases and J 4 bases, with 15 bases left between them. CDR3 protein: CASSLRGRPYGYTF. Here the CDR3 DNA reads TGTGCCAGCAGTTTACGGGGGCGCCCCTATGGCTACACCTTC.

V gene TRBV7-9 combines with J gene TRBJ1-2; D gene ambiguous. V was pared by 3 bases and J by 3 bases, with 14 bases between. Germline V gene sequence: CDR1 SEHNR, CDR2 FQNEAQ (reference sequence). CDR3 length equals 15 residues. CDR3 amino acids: CASSFARREDYGYTF. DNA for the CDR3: TGTGCCAGCAGCTTCGCCAGGAGAGAAGACTATGGCTACACCTTC.

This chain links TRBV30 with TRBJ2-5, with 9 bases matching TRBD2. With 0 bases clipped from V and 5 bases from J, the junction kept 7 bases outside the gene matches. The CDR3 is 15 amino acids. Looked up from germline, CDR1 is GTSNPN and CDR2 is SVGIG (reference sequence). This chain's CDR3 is CAWSVTSGPWETQYF. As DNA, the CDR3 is TGTGCCTGGAGTGTGACTAGCGGACCGTGGGAGACCCAGTACTTC.